Below, 2 T cell receptor beta chains from the same sample are listed, as sequenced in a study of T cell changes during pregnancy in multiple sclerosis. Sequenced by immunoSEQ multiplex PCR; TCRdb stores in-frame clones only, minus some. The sample yields about 69,000 clones, roughly nine tenths seen once. The starting material was CD4+ T cells from peripheral blood mononuclear cells, obtained in the third trimester of pregnancy. The receptors here all came from a female donor in good health, enrolled as a control in a pregnancy study.

This chain connects TRBV30 to TRBJ1-5; D remains ambiguous. Germline V gene data show CDR1 as GTSNPN and CDR2 as SVGIG (reference sequence). The CDR3 is made up of 15 amino acids. Trimming removed 0 bases from V and 2 bases from J, with 11 bases in between. CDR3: CAWSVGSSGNQPQHF. CDR3 nucleotide sequence: TGTGCCTGGAGTGTCGGGAGTAGTGGCAATCAGCCCCAGCATTTT. Together with reference TRBV30 and TRBJ1-5, the CDR3 gives the full variable domain: SQTIHQWPATLVQPVGSPLSLECTVEGTSNPNLYWYRQAAGRGLQLLFYSVGIGQISSEVPQNLSASRPQDRQFILSSKKLLLSDSGFYLCAWSVGSSGNQPQHFGDGTRLSIL.

CDR3 DNA: TGTGCCATTGGTGCGGGGGGGTCCTACAATGAGCAGTTCTTC. Translating it yields CAIGAGGSYNEQFF. The chain is built from TRBV10-3 and TRBJ2-1; 9 positions agree with TRBD2. V dropped 9 bases and J dropped 1; count of bases not matched to a gene: 4. From germline, CDR1 is ENHRY and CDR2 SYGVKD. The CDR3 runs 14 residues.